Presented here are 2 T cell receptor beta chains from one specimen sequenced in a study of vaccination effects on CD4 cells after COVID-19. For these TCRs, the target antigens are not known. Antigen-specific CD4+ T cells were first expanded with viral peptide pools by the ViraFEST assay and only then sequenced. After roughly ten days in culture, the CD4+ T cells were isolated. The vaccine recipients had no prior SARS-CoV-2 infection, with negative nucleocapsid antibodies. Clones were sequenced by immunoSEQ multiplex PCR, and TCRdb holds only the in-frame ones, with some missing. The sample carries around 25,000 clones, roughly 76% recorded once. Sequenced material: CD4+ T cells from PBMCs cultured with SARS-CoV-2 spike peptides, taken before COVID-19 vaccination. The receptors come from a human donor who received a COVID-19 vaccine.

The gene calls are TRBV2 and TRBJ1-5, with 8 bases fitting TRBD1. The V segment lost 6 bases and the J segment 6 bases; nucleotides outside the gene matches: 7. Germline V lookup: CDR1 SNHLY, CDR2 FYNNEI. The CDR3 runs to 14 residues. The CDR3: CASRPGTGSQPQHF. For the CDR3, the DNA is TGTGCCAGCAGACCCGGGACAGGCTCTCAGCCCCAGCATTTT.

The chain employs TRBV4-1 and TRBJ1-1, with D hard to call. V lost 1 base, J lost 0 bases, and 15 bases lay in between. The CDR3 contains 17 residues. In germline, CDR1 is MGHRA, CDR2 YSYEKL. The CDR3: CASSQADTLLMNTEAFF. DNA of the CDR3: TGCGCCAGCAGCCAAGCTGATACGCTGCTCATGAACACTGAAGCTTTCTTT.